This TCR beta chain was sequenced during a study of T-cell reconstitution after alpha-beta-depleted transplantation in children. V lost 5 bases and J 0 bases, leaving 10 bases between the germline ends. The CDR3 is 14 residues long. This clonotype was counted only a few times. For TCRbeta, the library was prepared with unique molecular identifiers. MiXCR, applied by TCRdb to the PCR reads, yields one record per CDR3 protein. The sample contains about half a million distinct CDR3 sequences, about an eighth of which appear only once. The TCR originated in a human donor who donated a stem cell graft to a child with combined immunodeficiency. The chain employs TRBV12-3 or TRBV12-4 and TRBJ1-1; D gene ambiguous. The sample consisted of PBMCs from the stem cell graft donor, taken from the stem cell graft. CDR3 sequence (DNA): TGTGCCAGCAGTCCGACCAGCGTGAACACTGAAGCTTTCTTT. This codes for CASSPTSVNTEAFF.